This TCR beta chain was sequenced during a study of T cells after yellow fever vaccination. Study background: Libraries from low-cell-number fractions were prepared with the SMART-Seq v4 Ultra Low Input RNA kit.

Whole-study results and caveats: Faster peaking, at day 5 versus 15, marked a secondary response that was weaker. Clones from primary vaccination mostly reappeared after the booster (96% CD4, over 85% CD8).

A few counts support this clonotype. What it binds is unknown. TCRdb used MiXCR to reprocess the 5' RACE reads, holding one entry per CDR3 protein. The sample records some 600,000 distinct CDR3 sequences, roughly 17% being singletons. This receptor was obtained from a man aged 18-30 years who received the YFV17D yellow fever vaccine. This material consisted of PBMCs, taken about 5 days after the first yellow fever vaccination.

The CDR3 region is CASSHLGQGIRDTQYF. The CDR3 nucleotides read TGCGCCAGCAGTCATTTAGGGCAGGGGATTCGAGATACGCAGTATTTT. This chain links TRBV23-1 with TRBJ2-3; maybe TRBD1 (6 bases). TRBV23-1 has ORF status, its function being uncertain. This CDR3 contains 16 residues. V shed 3 bases and J shed 5 bases, with 18 bases lying between them.